The present TCR beta chain was sequenced within a study of blood T cell repertoires in COVID-19. Study summary: T cells, B-cell-depleted T cells, or PBMCs provided the cDNA or gDNA that served as material.

The CDR3 extends over 14 amino acids. J lost 0 bases, V lost 5 bases, and 2 bases had no gene match. The germline CDR1 and CDR2 sequences are SGHAT and FQDESV (reference sequence). The protocol was immunoSEQ multiplex PCR, while the TCRdb copy is restricted to in-frame clones and leaves out a portion. Of approximately 200,000 clones in the sample, approximately 84% were seen once. The receptor was derived from a human donor with acute or convalescent COVID-19. The donor label of this sample is uncertain. Sequenced sample: peripheral blood. The V and J genes are TRBV11-1 and TRBJ1-2, with 8 bases matching TRBD1. In DNA form, the CDR3 reads TGTGCCAGCAGCCCGGACAGGGCTAACTATGGCTACACCTTC. The encoded protein is CASSPDRANYGYTF.